This T cell receptor (beta chain) was captured in a study of cytomegalovirus exposure and HLA in healthy donors. There were likely unrecorded immune exposures, though donors were nominally healthy when sampled. V lost 4 bases and J lost 4, with 19 bases in between. The length of the CDR3 is 16 residues. Germline CDR1 and CDR2: MNHEY and SVGAGI. The PCR contained 60 Vbeta and 13 Jbeta primers. In the authors' workflow: Roughly 80 million unique TCR beta chains, roughly 11 million shared, were counted in a later analysis. Here immunoSEQ multiplex PCR was the method, and the copy in TCRdb shows in-frame clones only, minus some. That table furnishes V, J and clone size, whereas the DNA furnished D and trimming. The sample has 110,000 to 150,000 clones, 76% seen once.

Sequencing was performed on PBMCs. The sequence came from a middle-aged woman in good health and CMV-seronegative. V gene TRBV6-5 combines with J gene TRBJ1-2; a possible D gene is TRBD1 (5 bases). CDR3: CASSSLFGANIYGYTF. In DNA, the CDR3 is TGTGCCAGCAGTTCCCTGTTTGGGGCGAATATCTATGGCTACACCTTC.